Below are 6 T cell receptor beta chains sequenced from a single sample in a study of T cells in Graves' hyperthyroidism and ophthalmopathy. Authors of the study amplified TCR beta CDR3 regions from RNA transcripts. When the TCR CDR3 underwent first-round RT-PCR, the HTBI primer set was used. One entry per CDR3 protein, called by TCRdb with MiXCR from the multiplex PCR reads. This table holds roughly 710,000 distinct CDR3 sequences, 35% found once. The source material was blood. These receptors were obtained from a woman aged 40 to 50 with Graves' hyperthyroidism.

The rearrangement links TRBV5-1 to TRBJ1-1; 8 nucleotides line up with TRBD1. The CDR3 runs to 15 residues. Germline V gene data show CDR1 as SGHRS and CDR2 as YFSETQ. V trimming: 0 bases; J trimming: 6 bases; junction bases outside the gene matches: 7. The CDR3 coding sequence is TGCGCCAGCAGCTTGGGACAGGGGAATTTCGCTGAAGCTTTCTTT. As protein: CASSLGQGNFAEAFF.

This clonotype was seen ten or more times. The chain uses TRBV29-1 and TRBJ1-3; a possible D gene is TRBD1 (5 bases). The CDR3 has 14 residues. CDR1 and CDR2 (germline): SQVTM, ANQGSEA. With 3 bases removed from V and 0 bases from J, the gap between germline ends came to 9 bases. This CDR3 is CSVEPGSSGNTIYF. The CDR3 DNA follows: TGCAGCGTTGAGCCAGGGTCCTCTGGAAACACCATATATTTT. Supplemented by reference TRBV29-1 and TRBJ1-3, the full variable domain reads SAVISQKPSRDICQRGTSLTIQCQVDSQVTMMFWYRQQPGQSLTLIATANQGSEATYESGFVIDKFPISRPNLTFSTLTVSNMSPEDSSIYLCSVEPGSSGNTIYFGEGSWLTVV.

This clonotype showed up many times. The genes are TRBV29-1 and TRBJ1-2; no clear D. The V and J ends lost 6 bases and 4 bases respectively, with 15 bases between them. The germline V gene has CDR1 SQVTM and CDR2 ANQGSEA. The CDR3 spans 13 residues. The DNA for the CDR3 is TGCAGCGTCCCTCATGGGGAAGGCTATGGCTACACCTTC. The encoded protein is CSVPHGEGYGYTF.

In its sample, this clonotype was seen a few times. The germline gene is not matched at one end of the junction; a read error may be the cause. The chain employs TRBV12-3 or TRBV12-4 and TRBJ1-1; 7 bases map to TRBD1. The CDR3 has 14 residues. Here the CDR3 reads CASTLGGRNTEAFF. The CDR3 nucleotides are TGTGCCAGCACTTTAGGGGGCAGGAACACTGAAGCTTTCTTT.

This clonotype was recorded at least ten times. J is TRBJ1-1 and V is TRBV15, with 7 bases lining up with TRBD1. V gave up 1 base and J gave up 4 bases; unmatched junction bases: 9. The germline V gene encodes CDR1 LNHNV and CDR2 YYDKDF (reference sequence). The CDR3 sequence is 16 residues long. CDR3: CATSRAWDSSGTEAFF. In DNA, the CDR3 is TGTGCCACCAGCAGAGCTTGGGACAGCTCGGGCACTGAAGCTTTCTTT. Based on the CDR3 plus reference TRBV15 and TRBJ1-1, the full variable domain is DAMVIQNPRYQVTQFGKPVTLSCSQTLNHNVMYWYQQKSSQAPKLLFHYYDKDFNNEADTPDNFQSRRPNTSFCFLDIRSPGLGDTAMYLCATSRAWDSSGTEAFFGQGTRLTVV.

The chain employs TRBV19 and TRBJ2-7; maybe TRBD2 (5 bases). CDR1 is LNHDA and CDR2 is SQIVND in the germline V gene (reference sequence). The CDR3 totals 16 residues. With 1 base removed from V and 3 bases from J, the gap between germline ends came to 16 bases. DNA of the CDR3: TGTGCCAGTAGTATAGGGGGAGTGAGTCCCTACTACGAGCAGTACTTC. It is translated as CASSIGGVSPYYEQYF.